A single sample is the source of the 17 T cell receptor beta chains below, sequenced in a study of naive and memory T cell subsets. General study results and limits: Naive repertoires, especially CD8, held a few larger clonotypes, possibly memory cells re-expressing CD45RA.

Both TRBC1 and TRBC2 were covered by a beta constant-region primer of two equimolar oligonucleotides. Nested alpha and beta constant-region primers with the SP2 primer drove four PCR rounds on ligated cDNA. TCRdb reprocessed the UMI-ligation and nested PCR reads with MiXCR, giving one entry per CDR3 protein. Of some 110,000 distinct CDR3 sequences in the sample, roughly 15% were seen once. These receptors are not linked to any known antigen. The sequenced sample consisted of naive CD8+ T cells from blood. The receptors originated from a human donor in good health.

Ten or more counts support this clonotype. V usage is TRBV20-1 and J usage is TRBJ2-1; unclear D gene. V was pared by 4 bases and J by 0 bases, with 22 bases between. The CDR3 spans 18 residues. Germline V gene data show CDR1 as DFQATT and CDR2 as SNEGSKA (reference sequence). The CDR3 bases are TGCAGTGCTATCGTTATCTCGCCCACAAATTTCTCCTACAATGAGCAGTTCTTC. The encoded protein is CSAIVISPTNFSYNEQFF.

CDR3 nucleotides: TGTGCCAGCAGCCAGGGACTTTACGAGCAGTACTTC. It codes for CASSQGLYEQYF. The chain joins TRBV13 to TRBJ2-7; D is possibly TRBD2 (6 bases). The germline V and J ends were trimmed by 5 bases and 4 bases, with 9 bases remaining between them. This CDR3 comprises 12 residues. Germline CDR1 is PRHDT and CDR2 is FYEKMQ (reference sequence).

This clonotype was seen a handful of times. Written as DNA, the CDR3 is TGTGCCAGCAGCCTATTGGATAGGGGGGCAAGTGAAGCTTTCTTT. It is translated as CASSLLDRGASEAFF. The J gene is TRBJ1-1, the V gene TRBV14; possible D gene TRBD1, 6 bases. V was clipped by 4 bases and J by 7 bases, with 19 bases between them. The CDR3 is 15 residues long. CDR1 and CDR2 (germline): SGHDN, FVKESK.

This clonotype was observed a few times. The chain joins TRBV10-3 to TRBJ2-1; TRBD2 agrees at 11 bases. Germline CDR1 ENHRY, CDR2 SYGVKD. Trimming at V came to 1 base and at J to 7 bases, leaving 0 bases not matched to a gene. The CDR3 totals 14 residues. In nucleotides, the CDR3 is TGTGCCATCAGTGAGTTAGCGGGGGGGAATGAGCAGTTCTTC. Protein product: CAISELAGGNEQFF.

The chain links TRBV12-3 or TRBV12-4 to TRBJ1-2, with 9 bases matching TRBD1. J was trimmed by 5 bases and V by 4 bases; bases with no gene match: 11. The CDR3 consists of 16 residues. The CDR3 spells CASSSRTGVALYGYTF. The CDR3 region has the DNA TGTGCCAGCAGTTCCAGGACAGGGGTAGCCCTATATGGCTACACCTTC.

This clonotype was counted only a few times. The rearrangement links TRBV13 to TRBJ2-1; D unresolved. The V gene's germline CDR1 is PRHDT and CDR2 FYEKMQ (reference sequence). The CDR3 covers 10 residues. V gave up 6 bases and J gave up 7 bases, with 4 bases separating them. In DNA, the CDR3 is TGTGCCAGCAGTACGAATGAGCAGTTCTTC. Amino acid sequence: CASSTNEQFF.

In its sample, this clonotype was seen many times. The chain uses TRBV28 and TRBJ2-1, with D uncertain. The CDR3 has 16 residues. Trimming took off 6 bases at V and 0 bases at J, with 15 bases between the two ends. From germline, CDR1 is MDHEN and CDR2 SYDVKM. CDR3 sequence (DNA): TGTGCCAGCAGGTCGGGTGGGGTGGGCTCCTACAATGAGCAGTTCTTC. Translated, it gives CASRSGGVGSYNEQFF.

This clonotype occurred a few times. The CDR3 coding sequence is TGTGCCAGCCACCGGCAGGGCTCCAACTATGGCTACACCTTC. Its translation is CASHRQGSNYGYTF. The V and J genes are TRBV12-3 or TRBV12-4 and TRBJ1-2, with D perhaps matching TRBD1 (5 bases). The V and J ends lost 8 bases and 2 bases respectively, with 15 bases between them. The CDR3 consists of 14 residues.

This clonotype came up a few times. This chain uses TRBV5-6 with TRBJ1-1; tentative D call: TRBD1 (6 bases). Germline values: CDR1 SGHDT, CDR2 YYEEEE. V was shortened by 3 bases and J by 6 bases, with 12 bases between the two germline ends. The CDR3 is made up of 13 amino acids. CDR3 bases: TGTGCCAGCAGCTCAGGGGCCGGGGCTGAAGCTTTCTTT. As protein: CASSSGAGAEAFF.

The DNA of the CDR3 is TGTGCCAGCAGCGATGGGACTAGCGGCCCTAGCTCCTACAATGAGCAGTTCTTC. This codes for CASSDGTSGPSSYNEQFF. The chain uses TRBV7-6 and TRBJ2-1; 11 nucleotides match TRBD2. CDR1 is SGHVS and CDR2 is FNYEAQ in the germline V gene. J was trimmed by 0 bases and V by 5 bases; bases with no gene match: 9. This CDR3 is 18 amino acids long.

The chain uses TRBV12-3 or TRBV12-4 and TRBJ1-1, with a tentative D call TRBD1 (5 bases). V was trimmed by 2 bases and J by 5 bases, leaving 12 bases between them. This CDR3 has 14 amino acids. The CDR3 loop is CASSLWGMGTEAFF. As DNA, the CDR3 is TGTGCCAGCAGTTTATGGGGGATGGGTACTGAAGCTTTCTTT.

This clonotype was found a few times. The chain recombines TRBV12-3 or TRBV12-4 with TRBJ2-1; D not certain. CDR3 length equals 16 residues. The ends were cut back, 7 bases at V and 2 bases at J, with 18 bases in the middle. CDR3 nucleotide sequence: TGTGCCAGCAACCCCCTAGGAGCTAGGCCCTACAATGAGCAGTTCTTC. Translated: CASNPLGARPYNEQFF.

The chain links TRBV12-3 or TRBV12-4 to TRBJ1-6, with a possible D match to TRBD1 (6 bases). The V gene lost 3 bases and the J gene lost 5 bases, with 8 bases spanning the gap. The CDR3 has 14 residues. The CDR3 region has the DNA TGTGCCAGCAGTTTCAGGGGCGATAATTCACCCCTCCACTTT. Residues: CASSFRGDNSPLHF.

This clonotype showed up just a few times. V gene TRBV6-5 combines with J gene TRBJ2-7, with TRBD1 identical over 10 bases. The CDR3 loop spans 14 amino acids. The V gene's germline CDR1 is MNHEY and CDR2 SVGAGI. Trimming at V came to 8 bases and at J to 6 bases, leaving 10 bases not matched to a gene. The CDR3 nucleotides read TGTGCCAGCTCTCCCCAGGGACAGGGGAGCGAGCAGTACTTC. The encoded protein is CASSPQGQGSEQYF.

Ten or more counts support this clonotype. The chain recombines TRBV7-3 with TRBJ2-2; 7 bases fit TRBD2. CDR1 and CDR2 (germline): SGHTA, FQGTGA. This CDR3 has 16 amino acids. Trimming removed 3 bases from V and 3 bases from J; junction bases left unmatched: 7. CDR3 amino acids: CASSLGPSGYTGELFF. The CDR3 nucleotides read TGTGCCAGCAGCTTGGGGCCTAGCGGATACACCGGGGAGCTGTTTTTT.

The table lists this clonotype with a few counts. This chain uses TRBV12-3 or TRBV12-4 with TRBJ2-5, with D uncertain. Trimming took 3 bases from V and 3 from J, leaving 17 bases between them. The CDR3 length is 16 residues. The CDR3 loop reads CASSLEPSESEETQYF. The CDR3 DNA reads TGTGCCAGCAGTTTGGAGCCTTCGGAGTCAGAAGAGACCCAGTACTTC.

This clonotype was recorded many times. The chain carries TRBV29-1 and TRBJ1-1, with D tentatively TRBD1 (6 bases). V lost 6 bases and J 3 bases, leaving 11 bases between the germline ends. Germline CDR1 reads SQVTM; CDR2 reads ANQGSEA. This CDR3 comprises 12 residues. The CDR3 protein is CSVLTGHTEAFF. In nucleotides, the CDR3 is TGCAGCGTCCTCACAGGGCACACTGAAGCTTTCTTT.